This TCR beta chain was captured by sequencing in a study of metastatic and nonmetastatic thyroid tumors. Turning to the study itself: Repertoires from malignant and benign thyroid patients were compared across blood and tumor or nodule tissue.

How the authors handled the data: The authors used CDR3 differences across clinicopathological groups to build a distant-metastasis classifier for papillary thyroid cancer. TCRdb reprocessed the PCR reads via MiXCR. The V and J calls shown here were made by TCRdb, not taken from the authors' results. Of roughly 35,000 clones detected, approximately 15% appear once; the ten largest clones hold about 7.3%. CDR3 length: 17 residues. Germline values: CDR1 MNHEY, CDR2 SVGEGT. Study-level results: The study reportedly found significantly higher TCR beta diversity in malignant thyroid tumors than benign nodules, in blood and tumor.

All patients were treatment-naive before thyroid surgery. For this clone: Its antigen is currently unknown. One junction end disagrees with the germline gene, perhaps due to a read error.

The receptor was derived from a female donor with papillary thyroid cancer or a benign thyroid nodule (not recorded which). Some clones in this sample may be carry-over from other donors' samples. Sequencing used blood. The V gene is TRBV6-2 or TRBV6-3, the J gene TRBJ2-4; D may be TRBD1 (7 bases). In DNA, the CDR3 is TGTGCCAGCAGTCCCGCCCGGAGGGGGCTCGAAAAAAACATTAAGTACTTC. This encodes CASSPARRGLEKNIKYF.